A selection of T cell receptor beta chains follows, all from one sample in a study of cytomegalovirus exposure and HLA in healthy donors. Measured with immunoSEQ multiplex PCR; TCRdb has only the in-frame clones, and not every one. Of about 110,000 clones detected, more than 70% appear once; the ten largest clones hold roughly 2.5%. Sequenced input: PBMCs. The origin of the receptors is a middle-aged man in good health and CMV-seronegative. CDR3s include the opening cysteine and the closing phenylalanine or tryptophan. The D gene is left open where the match is weak. Size values are once, few and many counts, or a class for expanded clones, and some rows have none.

J,V,D,size,CDR3,DNA
TRBJ1-5,TRBV10-2,TRBD1,-,CASSVTPGGVQPQHF,TGCGCCAGCAGCGTTACCCCAGGGGGAGTTCAGCCCCAGCATTTT
TRBJ2-7,TRBV18,-,-,CASSLGGDINEQYF,TGTGCCAGCTCACTGGGAGGAGATATCAACGAGCAGTACTTC
TRBJ1-1,TRBV19,TRBD1,-,CASSEEQGATEAFF,TGTGCCAGTAGTGAAGAACAGGGGGCCACTGAAGCTTTCTTT
TRBJ2-6,TRBV11-2,TRBD1,-,CASRTGGSGANVLTF,TGTGCCAGCAGGACAGGGGGCTCTGGGGCCAACGTCCTGACTTTC
TRBJ2-7,TRBV15,TRBD1,-,CATSRGGQADEQYF,TGTGCCACCAGCAGAGGGGGACAGGCGGACGAGCAGTACTTC
TRBJ2-3,TRBV6-4,TRBD2,-,CASSDSERGATDTQYF,TGTGCCAGCAGTGACTCGGAGCGGGGGGCCACAGATACGCAGTATTTT
TRBJ2-3,TRBV10-2,TRBD1,-,CASSELGTVADTQYF,TGCGCCAGCAGTGAGTTAGGGACAGTTGCAGATACGCAGTATTTT
TRBJ2-2,TRBV15,-,-,CATSRAAGELFF,TGTGCCACCAGCAGAGCGGCCGGGGAGCTGTTTTTT
TRBJ1-6,TRBV7-9,TRBD1,once,CASSPGQGALQSPLHF,TGTGCCAGCAGCCCGGGACAGGGGGCATTGCAGTCACCCCTCCACTTT
TRBJ2-7,TRBV10-3,TRBD1,-,CATWDRGMSGQYF,TGTGCCACCTGGGACAGGGGGATGTCAGGGCAGTACTTC
TRBJ2-3,TRBV11-2,TRBD2,-,CASSQLAGPSTDTQYF,TGTGCCAGCAGCCAACTAGCGGGGCCTAGCACAGATACGCAGTATTTT
TRBJ2-7,TRBV5-6,TRBD1,few,CASSPRDRRLYEQYF,TGTGCCAGCAGCCCCCGGGACAGGCGACTGTACGAGCAGTACTTC
TRBJ2-1,TRBV7-9,-,-,CASSATRDNGQFF,TGTGCCAGCAGCGCCACTAGAGACAATGGGCAGTTCTTC
TRBJ2-3,TRBV5-1,-,once,CAGSYRQADTQYF,TGCGCCGGCAGCTATCGACAAGCAGATACGCAGTATTTT
TRBJ1-5,TRBV6-5,-,-,CASSETGFSNQPQHF,TGTGCCAGCAGCGAGACAGGATTTAGCAATCAGCCCCAGCATTTT
TRBJ1-2,TRBV19,-,-,CASLDLEGYTF,TGTGCCAGTCTCGACTTGGAAGGCTACACCTTC
TRBJ2-7,TRBV5-8,TRBD1,few,CASSEDRVAYEQYF,TGTGCCAGCAGCGAGGACAGGGTCGCCTACGAGCAGTACTTC
TRBJ1-1,TRBV18,-,-,CASSPPVGTNTEAFF,TGTGCCAGCTCACCACCGGTGGGCACGAACACTGAAGCTTTCTTT
TRBJ2-3,TRBV2,TRBD2,-,CASSRDGTSGVTDTQYF,TGTGCCAGCAGTCGGGACGGGACTAGCGGGGTCACAGATACGCAGTATTTT
TRBJ2-7,TRBV18,TRBD1,-,CASSPFGTGGSYEQYF,TGTGCCAGCTCACCATTCGGAACAGGGGGATCCTACGAGCAGTACTTC
TRBJ1-3,TRBV6-5,TRBD1,-,CASSGTDTGNTIYF,TGTGCCAGCAGCGGGACAGACACTGGAAACACCATATATTTT
TRBJ2-2,TRBV7-9,TRBD1,-,CASSLDRARNTGELFF,TGTGCCAGCAGCCTAGACAGGGCCCGGAACACCGGGGAGCTGTTTTTT
TRBJ1-1,TRBV7-9,-,-,CSSSGQGMNTEAFF,TGTTCCAGCAGCGGGCAGGGGATGAACACTGAAGCTTTCTTT
TRBJ2-5,TRBV5-1,TRBD1,-,CASRIKGQEQTQYF,TGCGCCAGCAGAATCAAGGGACAGGAGCAGACCCAGTACTTC
TRBJ2-5,TRBV7-8,-,-,CASSLAGGAEETQYF,TGTGCCAGCAGCTTAGCGGGGGGGGCAGAAGAGACCCAGTACTTC
TRBJ1-1,TRBV5-1,TRBD1,few,CASSLAGTGAEAFF,TGCGCCAGCAGCTTGGCGGGGACAGGGGCTGAAGCTTTCTTT
TRBJ2-1,TRBV5-1,-,-,CASSLSRDNREQFF,TGCGCCAGCAGCTTGTCCCGGGACAACCGTGAGCAGTTCTTC
TRBJ1-1,TRBV2,-,few,CASSIAGAVEAFF,TGTGCCAGCAGTATCGCAGGGGCTGTGGAAGCTTTCTTT
TRBJ2-3,TRBV7-9,TRBD1,-,CASSSSTGGPDTQYF,TGTGCCAGCAGCTCGAGCACAGGGGGCCCAGATACGCAGTATTTT
TRBJ1-6,TRBV2,TRBD1,-,CTTDGTGNSPLHF,TGTACCACCGACGGGACAGGGAATTCACCCCTCCACTTT
TRBJ2-1,TRBV7-2,-,-,CASSLGRGMRVDDEQFF,TGTGCCAGCAGCTTAGGTCGGGGAATGAGGGTTGACGATGAGCAGTTCTTC